A selection of T cell receptor beta chains follows, all from one sample in a study of cytomegalovirus exposure and HLA in healthy donors. TCRdb's copy holds only in-frame clones and misses some; the assay was immunoSEQ multiplex PCR. The sample includes over 150,000 clones, 70% to 90% of them seen just once. The sequencing sample was made of PBMCs. The receptors originated from a girl aged 5-17 years in good health and CMV-seropositive. CDR3s include the opening cysteine and the closing phenylalanine or tryptophan. A D gene is named only where the DNA matches it firmly. Some rows have no size entry. The others give once, few or many, or a class for an expanded clone.

D: TRBD1
V: TRBV11-3
J: TRBJ2-7
size: -
DNA: TGTGCCAGTAAACCGGGACAGAGCTCCTACGAGCAGTACTTC
CDR3: CASKPGQSSYEQYF

D: -
V: TRBV5-1
J: TRBJ2-2
size: -
DNA: TGCGCCAGCAGCTGGGGGCGGGACAGCTACACCGGGGAGCTGTTTTTT
CDR3: CASSWGRDSYTGELFF

D: TRBD1
V: TRBV29-1
J: TRBJ1-1
size: -
DNA: TGCAGCGTCGGCGACAGGGGGGCTGAAGCTTTCTTT
CDR3: CSVGDRGAEAFF

D: -
V: TRBV6-4
J: TRBJ2-1
size: -
DNA: TGTGCCAGCAGCGACGACAGGAGCTCCTACAATGAGCAGTTCTTC
CDR3: CASSDDRSSYNEQFF

D: -
V: TRBV5-6
J: TRBJ2-1
size: -
DNA: TGTGCCAGCAGCCCAAACATCGGGGGGCCCTACAATGAGCAGTTCTTC
CDR3: CASSPNIGGPYNEQFF

D: TRBD1
V: TRBV19
J: TRBJ1-5
size: -
DNA: TGTGCCAGTAGGGACAGGAGCAATCAGCCCCAGCATTTT
CDR3: CASRDRSNQPQHF

D: TRBD2
V: TRBV6-4
J: TRBJ2-1
size: -
DNA: TGTGCCAGCAGTGCTAAAGCGGGGGGGGCGGAAAATGAGCAGTTCTTC
CDR3: CASSAKAGGAENEQFF

D: -
V: TRBV6-1
J: TRBJ2-7
size: -
DNA: TGTGCCAGCAGTGACAGCGAGCAGTACTTC
CDR3: CASSDSEQYF

D: TRBD1
V: TRBV2
J: TRBJ1-5
size: -
DNA: TGTGCCAGCAGTGATCAGGGGGCCAGCAATCAGCCCCAGCATTTT
CDR3: CASSDQGASNQPQHF

D: TRBD1
V: TRBV9
J: TRBJ1-2
size: -
DNA: TGTGCCAGCAGCGTAGATGGGACAGGTGAGGGCGGCTACACCTTC
CDR3: CASSVDGTGEGGYTF

D: TRBD2
V: TRBV19
J: TRBJ2-1
size: -
DNA: TGTGCCAGTAGTAAGCCGGGACTAAGAAATGAGCAGTTCTTC
CDR3: CASSKPGLRNEQFF

D: -
V: TRBV7-3
J: TRBJ2-2
size: -
DNA: TGTGCCAGCAGCGGCGGAAAGAACACCGGGGAGCTGTTTTTT
CDR3: CASSGGKNTGELFF

D: -
V: TRBV5-5
J: TRBJ2-7
size: few
DNA: TGTGCCAGCAGCTTGGTTTCAGTTACCTACGAGCAGTACTTC
CDR3: CASSLVSVTYEQYF

D: TRBD1
V: TRBV19
J: TRBJ1-2
size: -
DNA: TGTGCCAGTACCGCAGGGGGCGTTCCCTATGGCTACACCTTC
CDR3: CASTAGGVPYGYTF

D: -
V: TRBV27
J: TRBJ1-1
size: few
DNA: TGTGCCAGCAGTTTCGTTGGAGGGAACACTGAAGCTTTCTTT
CDR3: CASSFVGGNTEAFF

D: TRBD1
V: TRBV2
J: TRBJ1-2
size: -
DNA: TGTGCCAGCAAGAGGGAGACAGGGGATGGTTCTGGCTACACCTTC
CDR3: CASKRETGDGSGYTF

D: -
V: TRBV5-4
J: TRBJ2-7
size: few
DNA: TGTGCCAGCAGCTTGGGGATAGCATCCTCCGAGCAGTACTTC
CDR3: CASSLGIASSEQYF

D: -
V: TRBV5-5
J: TRBJ1-6
size: -
DNA: TGTGCCAGCAGCTTTGATGGCAGGGTAAATTCACCCCTCCACTTT
CDR3: CASSFDGRVNSPLHF

D: TRBD2
V: TRBV5-1
J: TRBJ2-7
size: -
DNA: TGCGCCAGCAGCTCGACAACTAGCGGGGGTTCCTACGAGCAGTACTTC
CDR3: CASSSTTSGGSYEQYF

D: -
V: TRBV23-1
J: TRBJ2-7
size: -
DNA: TGCGCCAGCAGTCAACGGGCCATTGGGACACTTTACGAGCAGTACTTC
CDR3: CASSQRAIGTLYEQYF

D: -
V: TRBV5-4
J: TRBJ1-2
size: -
DNA: TGTGCCAGCAGTCAGGGGATTGACTTCTATGGCTACACCTTC
CDR3: CASSQGIDFYGYTF

D: TRBD1
V: TRBV19
J: TRBJ1-1
size: -
DNA: TGTGCCAGTAGTCAAAGCCGAGGGGGCTCAAGGGACACTGAAGCTTTCTTT
CDR3: CASSQSRGGSRDTEAFF

D: TRBD2
V: TRBV6-5
J: TRBJ2-2
size: -
DNA: TGTGCCAGCAGTTACAGAGGGACTAGCACCGGGGAGCTGTTTTTT
CDR3: CASSYRGTSTGELFF

D: -
V: TRBV21-1
J: TRBJ1-5
size: -
DNA: TGTGCCAGCAGCCCAGGACAGGGTCAAGAACAGCCCCAGCATTTT
CDR3: CASSPGQGQEQPQHF

D: -
V: TRBV21-1
J: TRBJ2-7
size: -
DNA: TGTGCCAGCAGCAACGGGGGTCCCTACGAGCAGTACTTC
CDR3: CASSNGGPYEQYF

D: -
V: TRBV5-1
J: TRBJ2-1
size: -
DNA: TGCGCCAGCAGCCCCCCCGGGCGGGGATCCTACAATGAGCAGTTCTTC
CDR3: CASSPPGRGSYNEQFF

D: TRBD2
V: TRBV19
J: TRBJ2-1
size: -
DNA: TGTGCCAGTAGTATAGAACCCGGGACTAGTCCGTTCTTC
CDR3: CASSIEPGTSPFF

D: TRBD1
V: TRBV9
J: TRBJ1-1
size: -
DNA: TGTGCCAGCAGCGTAGGACAGGGGGCGCAAACTGAAGCTTTCTTT
CDR3: CASSVGQGAQTEAFF

D: TRBD1
V: TRBV5-1
J: TRBJ2-2
size: -
DNA: TGCGCCAGCAGCGCGGACAGGGACCACCGGGAGCTGTTTTTT
CDR3: CASSADRDHRELFF

D: -
V: TRBV18
J: TRBJ1-1
size: -
DNA: TGTGCCAGCCGAACCGGGGTGGGTCTGAGCACTGAAGCTTTCTTT
CDR3: CASRTGVGLSTEAFF

D: -
V: TRBV7-9
J: TRBJ1-2
size: few
DNA: TGTGCCAGCAATCTTCAGGGCCCCTATGGCTACACCTTC
CDR3: CASNLQGPYGYTF

D: -
V: TRBV5-5
J: TRBJ1-1
size: -
DNA: TGTGCCAGCAGCTCGCAGGGGATTTCGAACACTGAAGCTTTCTTT
CDR3: CASSSQGISNTEAFF

D: TRBD1
V: TRBV11-3
J: TRBJ1-1
size: -
DNA: TGTGCCAGCAACCCCCGGACAGGGAGGGAAGCTTTCTTT
CDR3: CASNPRTGREAFF

D: -
V: TRBV4-1
J: TRBJ1-2
size: -
DNA: TGCGCCAGCAGCCCCACAGGGCTGGACTATGGCTACACCTTC
CDR3: CASSPTGLDYGYTF

D: TRBD2
V: TRBV6-1
J: TRBJ2-1
size: -
DNA: TGTGCCAGCCGGGGGAGCGGGAGCTCCTACAATGAGCAGTTCTTC
CDR3: CASRGSGSSYNEQFF

D: -
V: TRBV13
J: TRBJ1-6
size: -
DNA: TGTGCCAGCAGGCCCAAGGGGAACAGGTCGGAGTCACCCCTCCACTTT
CDR3: CASRPKGNRSESPLHF

D: -
V: TRBV7-9
J: TRBJ1-1
size: once
DNA: TGTTCCAGCAGCTTACAGGGAGCTTTCTTT
CDR3: CSSSLQGAFF

D: TRBD2
V: TRBV7-2
J: TRBJ2-3
size: -
DNA: TGTGCCAGCAGCCGATTGGGACTAGCGGGGGGGCGCGGCACAGATACGCAGTATTTT
CDR3: CASSRLGLAGGRGTDTQYF

D: -
V: TRBV6-5
J: TRBJ1-2
size: -
DNA: TGTGCCAGCACCGAAGCGACAGCAAACTATGGCTACACCTTC
CDR3: CASTEATANYGYTF

D: -
V: TRBV29-1
J: TRBJ1-2
size: -
DNA: TGCAGCGTTGAAACCGGGTTTGGCTACACCTTC
CDR3: CSVETGFGYTF

D: TRBD1
V: TRBV30
J: TRBJ1-5
size: -
DNA: TGTGCCTGGAGTGTAAGACAGGGGTGGAATCAGCCCCAGCATTTT
CDR3: CAWSVRQGWNQPQHF

D: TRBD1
V: TRBV5-5
J: TRBJ1-2
size: -
DNA: TGTGCCAGCAGCTTAGGGCGGACAGGGATATACTATGGCTACACCTTC
CDR3: CASSLGRTGIYYGYTF

D: TRBD1
V: TRBV19
J: TRBJ1-1
size: -
DNA: TGTGCCGCTAGCAGAGGGACAGGGCCCTTGAACACTGAAGCTTTCTTT
CDR3: CAASRGTGPLNTEAFF

D: TRBD1
V: TRBV28
J: TRBJ1-2
size: once
DNA: TGTGCCAGCAGTTCCCCGACAGGGCTCTATGGCTACACCTTC
CDR3: CASSSPTGLYGYTF

D: -
V: TRBV7-2
J: TRBJ1-2
size: -
DNA: TGTGCCAGCAGCCCGGAACTGCGGTCCGGCTACACCTTC
CDR3: CASSPELRSGYTF

D: -
V: TRBV6-5
J: TRBJ1-1
size: once
DNA: TGTGCCAGCCGATTAAGGAGGGACACTGAAGCTTTCTTT
CDR3: CASRLRRDTEAFF

D: -
V: TRBV5-1
J: TRBJ1-2
size: -
DNA: TGCGCCAGCAGCTCGGGCCTTAAAAGCGAACACAGGGTTTTGTACTCTGGCTACACCTTC
CDR3: CASSSGLKSEHRVLYSGYTF